This T cell receptor beta chain was profiled in a study of T cell responses to AZD1222 COVID-19 vaccine. Study as a whole: Second-dose intervals of approximately 4 or approximately 12 weeks were pooled.

Study-wide results and limits: Elevations in Spike-specific TCR breadth and depth followed administration of two AZD1222 doses. There were repertoire samples only from the period after the peak T cell response. Among spike-specific TCRs, nearly half reportedly target unmutated variant regions.

TCRdb's copy holds only in-frame clones and misses some; the assay was immunoSEQ multiplex PCR. The sample has some 150,000 clones, 80% to 95% seen once. As for this clone: Its target is not known.

The material was peripheral blood, obtained on day 0 of AZD1222 vaccination. The clonotype was recovered from an adult in good health.

The CDR3 DNA reads TGTGCCAGCAGTGGCCTAACCGACGGGACGGAAAGAAACACCATATATTTT. This translates into CASSGLTDGTERNTIYF. The rearrangement uses TRBV6-1 and TRBJ1-3, with D maybe TRBD1 (5 bases). Per germline, CDR1 MNHNS and CDR2 SASEGT. CDR3 length: 17 residues. Trimming removed 4 bases at V and 5 bases at J, with 21 bases between.